This note documents a single T cell receptor beta chain sequence. This CDR3 has 17 amino acids. CDR1 is MDHEN, CDR2 SYDVKM, per germline. Trimming shortened V by 1 base and J by 1 base, and 11 bases separated the two germline ends. In Maryland, USA, blood bank volunteers were the healthy controls. Source material was 2 million unsorted PBMCs, stored at -80 °C in RNAlater. TCRdb analysed the 5' RACE reads with MiXCR anew, one entry per CDR3 protein. The sample carries 70,000 to 95,000 distinct CDR3 sequences, less than 15% recorded once. These data originate in a study of neurological immune-mediated disorders.

This chain uses TRBV28 with TRBJ1-6; unclear D gene. The receptor was isolated from a woman aged 45-65 years in good health. The sample was PBMCs. The CDR3 DNA reads TGTGCCAGCAGTTTATCCGGCAGGAGGTCCTATAATTCACCCCTCCACTTT. This encodes CASSLSGRRSYNSPLHF.